This T cell receptor (beta chain) derives from a study of blood T cell repertoires in COVID-19 (TCRdb year 2020). Turning to the overall study: The collaborator samples originated in the United States, Italy and Spain and spanned the acute and convalescent phases of COVID-19. Subjects who had been exposed to COVID-19, were actively infected with it, or had recovered from it provided the deeply sampled blood TCRbeta repertoires that made up the dataset. Nearly every sample came with metadata listing a de-identified subject ID, COVID-19 status, age in years and sex. Where available, HLA class I and class II types were taken from metadata supplied by the sample provider and were not determined by assay-based typing. A freely available public database, intended as a resource for researchers studying the immune response to SARS-CoV-2, is where the repertoires were released. The material from the prospective study consisted of cDNA or gDNA derived from T cells, B-cell-depleted T cells, or PBMCs. The samples were drawn from two sources: the first 160 participants of the ongoing ImmuneRACE study, and 1,000 to 1,500 subjects contributed by 6 global collaborators. What the authors observed across the whole study: Clinical and demographic metadata were provided uncurated, with the amount varying by source and participant.

This clone came up a few times. Its antigen is currently not known. There are no base qualities to consult, and no much larger clone falls within one base. TCRbeta CDR3 regions were amplified from genomic DNA using the immunoSEQ Assay, a bias-controlled multiplex PCR. The published analysis was carried out like this. The number of nucleated cells in each sample was estimated by amplification of reference gene primers within the assay. Sequence reads were collapsed and filtered to measure the absolute abundance of every unique TCRbeta CDR3 rearrangement. Productive Simpson clonality was computed per sample as the square root of Simpson's diversity index over productive rearrangements. The immuneACCESS repertoire file appears here via TCRdb, limited to in-frame rearrangements. These files lack a portion of the clones; in checked studies, under half of the deficit traces to unresolved V genes, and the cause of the others is not known. That table gives V, J and clone size, and the DNA gave D and trimming. Across this sample there are roughly 130,000 clones, with over 85% seen only once. About 4.6% of the sample is taken by the ten largest.

One collaborating source in Seattle enrolled patients while the patients were actively infected and followed the patients over time throughout the course of disease. Collaborating institutions collected whole blood in K2EDTA tubes following their own protocols. For TCRbeta analysis, collaborators shipped samples as frozen whole blood, isolated PBMCs, or DNA extracted from either of those sample types. The junction shows trimming of 8 bases on V and 0 bases on J, plus 13 bases between the germline ends. Spanning cysteine to phenylalanine, the CDR3 consists of 14 amino acids. Of the read, only the CDR3 DNA is kept; its 42 bases are in frame from base 1. In the germline V gene, CDR1 corresponds to MDHEN and CDR2 to SYDVKM.

This TCR derives from a man aged 55-75 years with COVID-19, enrolled during active disease. Here the chain combines TRBV28 and TRBJ1-1; TRBD1 is a weak D gene call, 6 bases matching. The sample consisted of peripheral blood. The CDR3 protein is CASYSDRLNTEAFF. The DNA is as follows: TGTGCCAGCTATTCTGACAGGCTGAACACTGAAGCTTTCTTT.